This note documents a single T cell receptor (beta chain) sequence. In germline, CDR1 is LNHDA, CDR2 SQIVND (reference sequence). Losses at the gene ends were 6 bases for V and 6 bases for J; bases not matched to a gene: 5. CDR3 length: 14 residues. The record originates from a study of T cell changes during pregnancy in multiple sclerosis. Measured with immunoSEQ multiplex PCR; TCRdb has only the in-frame clones, and not every one. The sample has almost 55,000 clones; 90% are singletons. The TCR was taken from a female donor with multiple sclerosis, enrolled in a pregnancy study. Sequences were derived from CD8+ T cells from peripheral blood mononuclear cells, sampled before pregnancy. The chain carries TRBV19 and TRBJ2-2, with TRBD1 matching over 9 bases. The CDR3 protein is CASRGDRAPGELFF. DNA of the CDR3: TGTGCCAGTAGAGGGGACAGGGCCCCCGGGGAGCTGTTTTTT.